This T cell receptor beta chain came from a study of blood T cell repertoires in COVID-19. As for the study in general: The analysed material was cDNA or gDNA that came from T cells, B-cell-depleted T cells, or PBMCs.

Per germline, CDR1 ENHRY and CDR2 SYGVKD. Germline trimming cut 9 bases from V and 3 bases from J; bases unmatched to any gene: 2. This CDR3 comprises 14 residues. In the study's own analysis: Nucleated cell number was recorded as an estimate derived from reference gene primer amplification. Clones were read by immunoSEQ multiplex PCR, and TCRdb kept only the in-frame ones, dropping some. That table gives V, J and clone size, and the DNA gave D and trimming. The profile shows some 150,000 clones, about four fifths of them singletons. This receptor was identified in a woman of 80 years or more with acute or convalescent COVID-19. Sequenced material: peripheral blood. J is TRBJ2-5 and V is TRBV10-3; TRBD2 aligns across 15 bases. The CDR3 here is CAIRTSGGEETQYF. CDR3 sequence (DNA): TGTGCCATACGGACTAGCGGGGGGGAAGAGACCCAGTACTTC.